This entry concerns a single T cell receptor (beta chain). Its recognized antigen is unknown. Base qualities were left out, and no much larger clone turns up one base away. Library construction relied on the immunoSEQ multiplex PCR assay. The source study handled its data this way. A statistical classification framework was built to diagnose cytomegalovirus status from the catalog of TCR beta chain sequences. TCRdb carries this immuneACCESS record with in-frame sequences only. Its versions omit some clonotypes, under half of them owing to an unresolved V gene in the studies checked, with the rest unexplained. V and J calls and clone size are copied from that table; D and trimming were computed from the DNA. The sample has some 69,000 clones on record, more than 95% of them singletons. Of the sample, roughly 2.3% is held by the ten largest clones. The data stem from a study of cytomegalovirus exposure and HLA in healthy donors (dated by TCRdb to 2016 to 2017). Regarding the research as a whole: According to a later analysis, the 120 or so validation repertoires were produced on the same platform as the 600 to 850 repertoires of the first cohort. The study aimed to test whether signatures of past pathogen exposure could be identified by cataloging public T cell receptors. Along with the roughly 670-subject first cohort, a separate validation cohort of some 130 different subjects was used. The study combined high-throughput TCR immunosequencing, statistical association of individual TCRs with disease status, and machine learning to predict cytomegalovirus infection status. The paper's findings and limits, for the study overall: Subsequent analysis determined that TCRs grouped into clusters in the first cohort also showed a tendency toward co-occurrence across the 90 to 150 validation repertoires, and approximately 93% of cluster scores exceeded 0. In vitro tests confirmed that a few of the cytomegalovirus-associated TCR beta chains recognize cytomegalovirus antigens. The authors suggested that the approach could potentially be extended to other disease states and immunological phenotypes. A later analysis had no HLA typing for the validation cohort, so co-occurrence there was scored across all 120 repertoires. Most TCR sequences were observed very rarely across donors, whereas some public TCRs were present in many individuals. In both the original and validation cohorts, the classifier was reported to diagnose cytomegalovirus status with high specificity and sensitivity. In the study, some 160 TCR beta chains were listed as associated with cytomegalovirus.

From the germline V gene, CDR1 is MDHEN and CDR2 is SYDVKM. Germline trimming amounts to 6 bases on V and 6 bases on J, with 7 as the count of junction bases outside the gene matches. The CDR3 goes from the cysteine to the phenylalanine over 14 residues. The entry retains the CDR3 DNA only, 42 bases that are in frame from base 1. The donors belonged to the validation cohort of roughly 120 subjects, which was separate from the roughly 700-subject first cohort. This receptor chain uses TRBV28 and TRBJ2-7, and 11 junctional nucleotides match TRBD2. This sequence originates from a man between 18 and 29 years old in good health and CMV-seronegative. Sample: PBMCs. The bases are TGTGCCAGCAGCCCTGGGACTAGCGGTTCCGAGCAGTACTTC. Its protein is CASSPGTSGSEQYF.